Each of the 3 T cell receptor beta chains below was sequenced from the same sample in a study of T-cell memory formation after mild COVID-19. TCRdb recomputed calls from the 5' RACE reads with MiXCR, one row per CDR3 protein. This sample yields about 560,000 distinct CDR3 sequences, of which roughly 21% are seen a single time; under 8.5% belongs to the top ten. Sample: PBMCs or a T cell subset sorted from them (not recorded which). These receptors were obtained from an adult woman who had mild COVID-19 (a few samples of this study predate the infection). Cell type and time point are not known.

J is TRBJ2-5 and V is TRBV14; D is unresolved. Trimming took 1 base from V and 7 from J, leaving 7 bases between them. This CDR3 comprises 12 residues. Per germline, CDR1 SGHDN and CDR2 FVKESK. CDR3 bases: TGTGCCAGCAGCCAAGCGCCGGGGACCCAGTACTTC. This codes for CASSQAPGTQYF.

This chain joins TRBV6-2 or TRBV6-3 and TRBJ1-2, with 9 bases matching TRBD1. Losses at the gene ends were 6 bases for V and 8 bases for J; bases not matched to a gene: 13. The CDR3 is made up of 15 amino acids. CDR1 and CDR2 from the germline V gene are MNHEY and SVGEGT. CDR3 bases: TGTGCCAGCAGGAAACACCCGGGACAGGGTGACGGCTACACCTTC. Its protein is CASRKHPGQGDGYTF.

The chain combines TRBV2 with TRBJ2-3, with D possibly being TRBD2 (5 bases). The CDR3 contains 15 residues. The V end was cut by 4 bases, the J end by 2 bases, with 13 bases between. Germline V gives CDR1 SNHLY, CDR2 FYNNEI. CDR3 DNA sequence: TGTGCCAGCAGTGTTGAGGGCGGAAACACAGATACGCAGTATTTT. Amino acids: CASSVEGGNTDTQYF.